The next 17 T cell receptor beta chains were all read from a single sample in a study of memory CD8 T cells in hepatitis C reinfection. The repertoire was sequenced with immunoSEQ multiplex PCR; TCRdb's copy has only in-frame clones and lacks some. The sample carries under 5,500 clones, about 91% recorded once. The time point: late/post reinfection, 12 to 24 weeks after detection. The sorted cells went straight to TCR sequencing with no prior in vitro expansion. Specimen: naive CD8+ T cells sorted from blood. The receptors here all came from a man between 50 and 59 years old with hepatitis C virus infection.

The chain couples TRBV13 to TRBJ1-1; TRBD1 is a possible D gene (5 bases). V was trimmed by 7 bases and J by 3 bases, leaving 18 bases between them. The CDR3 length is 15 residues. Looked up from germline, CDR1 is PRHDT and CDR2 is FYEKMQ (reference sequence). The CDR3 loop reads CASTWRGSGDTEAFF. CDR3 coding DNA: TGTGCCAGCACCTGGCGGGGGTCTGGGGACACTGAAGCTTTCTTT.

The gene calls are TRBV10-3 and TRBJ1-2; D remains unclear. Germline CDR1 and CDR2: ENHRY and SYGVKD. Trimming shortened V by 5 bases and J by 6 bases, and 19 bases separated the two germline ends. The CDR3 covers 15 residues. DNA of the CDR3: TGTGCCATCAGTAGCTCGTTGGCGGATCGAGATGGCTACACCTTC. This codes for CAISSSLADRDGYTF.

The CDR3 loop is CAWSYGQGYNSPLHF. The CDR3, as DNA: TGTGCCTGGAGTTATGGACAGGGTTATAATTCACCCCTCCACTTT. This rearrangement joins TRBV30 to TRBJ1-6, with 8 bases fitting TRBD1. V lost 2 bases to trimming and J lost 4 bases; unmatched junction nucleotides: 4. The CDR3 contains 15 residues. In germline, CDR1 is GTSNPN, CDR2 SVGIG (reference sequence).

The rearrangement joins TRBV9 to TRBJ2-7, with D maybe TRBD2 (6 bases). This CDR3 spans 15 amino acids. Germline V gene data show CDR1 as SGDLS and CDR2 as YYNGEE. Between the trimmed V and J ends, which lost 0 bases and 1 base, there was a span of 11 bases. The CDR3 here is CASSVEGSGSYEQYF. CDR3 bases: TGTGCCAGCAGCGTAGAAGGTAGCGGTTCCTACGAGCAGTACTTC.

This chain connects TRBV4-3 to TRBJ1-6, with a possible D match to TRBD1 (6 bases). Germline lookup yields CDR1 LGHNA and CDR2 YSLEER. The ends were cut back, 0 bases at V and 5 bases at J, with 14 bases in the middle. The CDR3 runs 17 residues. CDR3 protein: CASSQDSGGLDNSPLHF. The DNA of the CDR3 is TGCGCCAGCAGCCAAGATTCGGGGGGGCTAGATAATTCACCCCTCCACTTT.

This chain joins TRBV28 and TRBJ1-5; D not resolved. The germline CDR1 and CDR2 sequences are MDHEN and SYDVKM. This CDR3 comprises 16 residues. The ends were cut back, 3 bases at V and 0 bases at J, with 12 bases in the middle. This CDR3 is CASSFGGPLSNQPQHF. CDR3 DNA: TGTGCCAGCAGTTTCGGTGGGCCGCTTAGCAATCAGCCCCAGCATTTT. Full variable domain (outside the CDR3, taken from reference TRBV28 and TRBJ1-5): DVKVTQSSRYLVKRTGEKVFLECVQDMDHENMFWYRQDPGLGLRLIYFSYDVKMKEKGDIPEGYSVSREKKERFSLILESASTNQTSMYLCASSFGGPLSNQPQHFGDGTRLSIL.

The chain combines TRBV1 with TRBJ1-3; the table's TRBD1 call for D was not verified on the DNA. TRBV1 is a pseudogene locus. This CDR3 region has 17 residues. The CDR3 nucleotides are TGCACCAGCAGCCATCCTATGTCCCCGGGACAAGGAAACACCATATATTTT. Translated, it gives CTSSHPMSPGQGNTIYF.

The chain has TRBV7-8 and TRBJ2-4, with TRBD1 matching 7 bases. CDR1 SGHVS and CDR2 FQNEAQ come from the germline V gene. The CDR3 is made up of 14 amino acids. J lost 7 bases, V lost 1 base, and 4 bases had no gene match. The CDR3 region is CASSLVEGANIQYF. As DNA, the CDR3 is TGTGCCAGCAGCTTAGTTGAGGGGGCGAACATTCAGTACTTC.

The rearrangement joins TRBV4-1 to TRBJ2-7, with TRBD2 matching 8 bases. The germline V gene encodes CDR1 MGHRA and CDR2 YSYEKL. The CDR3 loop spans 14 amino acids. Unmatched junction bases numbered 4, after V lost 4 bases and J lost 2 bases. For the CDR3, the DNA is TGCGCCAGCAGCCTTACTAGCGGAGCCTACGAGCAGTACTTC. Its protein product is CASSLTSGAYEQYF.

This clone was recorded once. This chain joins TRBV2 and TRBJ2-7, with D perhaps TRBD1 (5 bases). The CDR3 sequence is 13 residues long. Germline CDR1 is SNHLY and CDR2 is FYNNEI. V shed 4 bases and J shed 1 base, with 8 bases lying between them. The CDR3 region is CASSAGQSYEQYF. Here the CDR3 DNA reads TGTGCCAGCAGTGCCGGACAATCCTACGAGCAGTACTTC. Full variable domain (rest looked up from reference TRBV2 and TRBJ2-7): EPEVTQTPSHQVTQMGQEVILRCVPISNHLYFYWYRQILGQKVEFLVSFYNNEISEKSEIFDDQFSVERPDGSNFTLKIRSTKLEDSAMYFCASSAGQSYEQYFGPGTRLTVT.

This chain joins TRBV19 and TRBJ2-2; D may be TRBD1 (5 bases). The ends were cut back, 3 bases at V and 3 bases at J, with 11 bases in the middle. This CDR3 spans 15 amino acids. CDR1 and CDR2 from the germline V gene are LNHDA and SQIVND (reference sequence). DNA for the CDR3: TGTGCCAGTAGTATCTTGGGGCTCTACACCGGGGAGCTGTTTTTT. As protein: CASSILGLYTGELFF. Combining the CDR3 with reference TRBV19 and TRBJ2-2 gives the whole variable domain DGGITQSPKYLFRKEGQNVTLSCEQNLNHDAMYWYRQDPGQGLRLIYYSQIVNDFQKGDIAEGYSVSREKKESFPLTVTSAQKNPTAFYLCASSILGLYTGELFFGEGSRLTVL.

The V call is TRBV5-4, the J call TRBJ1-2; 9 bases map to TRBD1. Germline V lookup: CDR1 SGHNT, CDR2 YYREEE (reference sequence). The CDR3 has 14 residues. Losses at the gene ends were 5 bases for V and 8 bases for J; bases not matched to a gene: 10. Here the CDR3 reads CASSLDRDRAGYTF. In DNA, the CDR3 is TGTGCCAGCAGTTTAGACCGGGACAGGGCGGGCTACACCTTC.

The chain recombines TRBV7-9 with TRBJ2-5; D ambiguous. Judging by the DNA end, TRBJ2-7 fits better; the J call may be wrong. Germline V lookup: CDR1 SEHNR, CDR2 FQNEAQ (reference sequence). The CDR3 contains 14 residues. The CDR3 spells CASSLGASSYEQYF. The CDR3, as DNA: TGTGCCAGCAGCTTAGGGGCATCCTCCTACGAGCAGTACTTC.

The chain carries TRBV7-3 and TRBJ2-5, with D uncertain. The CDR3 has 15 residues. Looked up from germline, CDR1 is SGHTA and CDR2 is FQGTGA. Trimming took off 0 bases at V and 6 bases at J, with 14 bases between the two ends. For the CDR3, the DNA is TGTGCCAGCAGCTTAACGTCGTTTCCAGATAAGACCCAGTACTTC. This gives the protein CASSLTSFPDKTQYF.

The chain is built from TRBV27 and TRBJ2-7, with TRBD2 matching over 9 bases. The CDR3 is 15 residues long. Per the germline V gene, CDR1 is MNHEY and CDR2 is SMNVEV (reference sequence). Losses at the gene ends were 2 bases for V and 2 bases for J; bases not matched to a gene: 4. For the CDR3, the DNA is TGTGCCAGCAGTTTAATTGGGACTAGCACCTACGAGCAGTACTTC. It codes for CASSLIGTSTYEQYF.

This clone was detected only a few times. This chain links TRBV25-1 with TRBJ1-1; unclear D gene. Per germline, CDR1 MGHDK and CDR2 SYGVNS. The CDR3 is made up of 13 amino acids. Trimming removed 4 bases at V and 5 bases at J, with 11 bases between. CDR3 region: CASSGSGRTEAFF. In DNA, the CDR3 is TGTGCCAGCAGTGGGTCGGGGAGGACTGAAGCTTTCTTT. Full variable domain (outside the CDR3, taken from reference TRBV25-1 and TRBJ1-1): EADIYQTPRYLVIGTGKKITLECSQTMGHDKMYWYQQDPGMELHLIHYSYGVNSTEKGDLSSESTVSRIRTEHFPLTLESARPSHTSQYLCASSGSGRTEAFFGQGTRLTVV.

The chain is built from TRBV9 and TRBJ2-7, with 10 bases aligning to TRBD2. Trimming cost V 4 bases and J 5 bases; bases outside gene matches: 12. The CDR3 spans 16 residues. Germline lookup yields CDR1 SGDLS and CDR2 YYNGEE. CDR3 amino acids: CASSFDGASGSDEQYF. The CDR3, as DNA: TGTGCCAGCAGCTTCGATGGGGCTAGCGGGAGTGACGAGCAGTACTTC.